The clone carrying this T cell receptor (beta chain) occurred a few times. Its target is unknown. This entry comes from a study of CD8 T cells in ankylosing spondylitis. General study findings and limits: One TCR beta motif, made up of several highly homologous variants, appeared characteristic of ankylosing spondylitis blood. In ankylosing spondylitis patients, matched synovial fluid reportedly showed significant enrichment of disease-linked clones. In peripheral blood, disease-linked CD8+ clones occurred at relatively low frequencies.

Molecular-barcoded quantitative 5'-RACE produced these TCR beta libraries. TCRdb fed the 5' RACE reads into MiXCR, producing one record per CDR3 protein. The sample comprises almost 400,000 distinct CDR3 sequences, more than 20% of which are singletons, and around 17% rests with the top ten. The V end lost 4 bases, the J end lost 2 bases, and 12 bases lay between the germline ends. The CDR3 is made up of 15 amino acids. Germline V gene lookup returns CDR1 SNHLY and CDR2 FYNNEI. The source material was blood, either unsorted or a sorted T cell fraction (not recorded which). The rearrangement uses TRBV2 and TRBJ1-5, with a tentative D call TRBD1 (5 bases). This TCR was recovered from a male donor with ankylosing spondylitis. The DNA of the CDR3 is TGTGCCAGCAGTGGGGAGGGGAGTGGCAATCAGCCCCAGCATTTT. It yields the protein CASSGEGSGNQPQHF.